This T cell receptor beta chain appears in the sequencing data of a study of PD-L1 blockade in urothelial cancer. Study information: Intravenous atezolizumab, 1,200 mg every 3 weeks, was begun by patients around 2014. The median T cell count in blood samples was around 150,000.

Study-wide results and caveats: Lower pretreatment blood TCR clonality, under the median, predicted better survival, researchers reported.

On this clone itself: The antigen remains undetermined.

Germline values: CDR1 SGHAT, CDR2 FQNNGV. This CDR3 is built from 15 residues. Trimming took 2 bases from V and 5 from J, leaving 13 bases between them. Assay used: immunoSEQ multiplex PCR; TCRdb lists only in-frame clones, some missing. The table includes roughly 120,000 clones, about 89% detected once. The sample's time point: peripheral blood 6 weeks after treatment start. The sequencing used PBMCs, collected around atezolizumab (anti-PD-L1) treatment. This sequence originates from a man aged 55 to 69 with urothelial cancer. The chain is built from TRBV11-2 and TRBJ2-1, with D perhaps TRBD2 (6 bases). CDR3 sequence: CASSLRPSVNNEQFF. The CDR3 nucleotides read TGTGCCAGCAGCTTACGGCCTAGCGTTAACAATGAGCAGTTCTTC. The full variable domain, with the rest looked up from reference TRBV11-2 and TRBJ2-1, is EAGVAQSPRYKIIEKRQSVAFWCNPISGHATLYWYQQILGQGPKLLIQFQNNGVVDDSQLPKDRFSAERLKGVDSTLKIQPAKLEDSAVYLCASSLRPSVNNEQFFGPGTRLTVL.